This T cell receptor (beta chain) is drawn from a study of cytomegalovirus exposure and HLA in healthy donors. This clone has a handful of counts. The antigen is undetermined. The CDR3 sequence is 14 residues long. Per the germline V gene, CDR1 is SNHLY and CDR2 is FYNNEI. V was clipped by 6 bases and J by 8 bases; unmatched bases: 10. Study findings and constraints: CMV serostatus alone was available as immune exposure information. In all likelihood, a cluster of highly shared sequence variants was a sequencing artifact.

In the PCR, 60 Vbeta and 13 Jbeta primers were used. Generated by immunoSEQ multiplex PCR, the TCRdb table keeps only in-frame clones and is missing some. The table has some 120,000 clones, 65% to 75% seen once. The source material was PBMCs. The chain employs TRBV2 and TRBJ1-5; 7 bases align to TRBD1. This TCR came from a man under 40 in good health and CMV-seropositive. The chain's CDR3 is CASSQQGQGEPQHF. CDR3 DNA sequence: TGTGCCAGCAGCCAACAGGGGCAAGGCGAGCCCCAGCATTTT.